A selection of T cell receptor beta chains follows, all from one sample in a study of blood T cell repertoires in COVID-19. Repertoires were generated with immunoSEQ multiplex PCR, while TCRdb's copy carries only in-frame clones and drops some. The sample holds around 380,000 clones, around 87% seen once. The source material was PBMCs or T cells enriched from blood (not recorded which). The source is a man younger than 45 who had recovered from COVID-19. Each CDR3 is given with its conserved first and last residue. Each record gives: CDR3 protein, D gene, V gene. D genes are given only for firm matches.

CDR3aa: CASSELRGAKTDTQYF
d_gene: TRBD2
v_gene: TRBV5-1

CDR3aa: CASRAGGSGNTIYF
d_gene: TRBD1
v_gene: TRBV2

CDR3aa: CASSVVLGGSTEAFF
d_gene: .
v_gene: TRBV9

CDR3aa: CASSHEAGGHGYTF
d_gene: .
v_gene: TRBV3-1/TRBV3-2

CDR3aa: CASSPLRNRGAYNSPLHF
d_gene: TRBD1
v_gene: TRBV6-2/TRBV6-3

CDR3aa: CASSLETVSGNTIYF
d_gene: .
v_gene: TRBV5-1

CDR3aa: CASSRTGGKELFF
d_gene: TRBD1
v_gene: TRBV12-3/TRBV12-4

CDR3aa: CASRPRGHDYGYTF
d_gene: .
v_gene: TRBV6-5

CDR3aa: CASSLLRMGDYTF
d_gene: .
v_gene: TRBV3-1/TRBV3-2

CDR3aa: CASSPSPGTAYEKLFF
d_gene: TRBD1
v_gene: TRBV25-1

CDR3aa: CASSLVSRINEKLFF
d_gene: .
v_gene: TRBV7-8

CDR3aa: CASSRGRTYEQYF
d_gene: .
v_gene: TRBV19

CDR3aa: CASSVTGGEANYGYTF
d_gene: .
v_gene: TRBV9

CDR3aa: CASSDSRYGYTF
d_gene: .
v_gene: TRBV6-4

CDR3aa: CASSLAAGGIYEQYF
d_gene: TRBD2
v_gene: TRBV5-1